These 8 T cell receptor beta chains originate from one sample sequenced in a study of metastatic and nonmetastatic thyroid tumors. Each patient came to thyroid surgery without any prior treatment (of any kind). Through MiXCR, TCRdb re-clonotyped the PCR reads. This table holds roughly 22,000 clones, less than 45% found once. Sequenced sample: blood. The receptors were sampled from a male donor with papillary thyroid cancer or a benign thyroid nodule (not recorded which). Some clones in this sample may be carry-over from other donors' samples.

This clone appeared a few times. The chain is built from TRBV6-1 and TRBJ1-5, with TRBD1 as a possible D gene (6 bases). The ends were cut back, 6 bases at V and 6 bases at J, with 18 bases in the middle. The CDR3 is 15 residues long. Germline CDR1 and CDR2: MNHNS and SASEGT. In nucleotides, the CDR3 is TGTGCCAGCAGCCCCGGGTCAGGGGATTTTCAGCCCCAGCATTTT. Translation: CASSPGSGDFQPQHF.

This clone occurred a few times. The chain is built from TRBV6-2 or TRBV6-3 and TRBJ2-7; the D gene is possibly TRBD2 (5 bases). Per the germline V gene, CDR1 is MNHEY and CDR2 is SVGEGT. The CDR3 has 15 amino acids. Trimming shortened V by 6 bases and J by 13 bases, and 28 bases separated the two germline ends. DNA for the CDR3: TGTGCCAGCAGCCTAGCCACCTATGGCAGTCGCGTAGGTTACTTC. This gives the protein CASSLATYGSRVGYF.

The chain uses TRBV19 and TRBJ1-5; 11 positions match TRBD1. The CDR3 runs to 17 residues. Trimming at V came to 6 bases and at J to 0 bases, leaving 7 bases not matched to a gene. CDR1 is LNHDA, CDR2 SQIVND, per germline (reference sequence). The CDR3 coding sequence is TGTGCCAGTAGAATGGACAGGGGGCTATATAGCAATCAGCCCCAGCATTTT. Residues: CASRMDRGLYSNQPQHF.

This clone was seen more than once but under ten times. This sequence joins TRBV6-1 and TRBJ1-1; 8 nucleotides align to TRBD1. With 4 bases clipped from V and 5 bases from J, the junction kept 3 bases outside the gene matches. Per the germline V gene, CDR1 is MNHNS and CDR2 is SASEGT. This CDR3 contains 13 residues. Written as DNA, the CDR3 is TGTGCCAGCAGTGTTTACAGGGGGACTGAAGCTTTCTTT. Amino acids: CASSVYRGTEAFF.

This clone was seen a handful of times. This chain links TRBV28 with TRBJ2-1; the match to TRBD2 covers 9 bases. Germline CDR1 MDHEN, CDR2 SYDVKM. Unmatched junction bases numbered 7, after V lost 1 base and J lost 6 bases. This CDR3 comprises 16 residues. CDR3 sequence (DNA): TGTGCCAGCAGTTTATTGGCTAGCGGGATCCTCAATGAGCAGTTCTTC. It specifies CASSLLASGILNEQFF. The whole variable domain, remainder taken from reference TRBV28 and TRBJ2-1, is DVKVTQSSRYLVKRTGEKVFLECVQDMDHENMFWYRQDPGLGLRLIYFSYDVKMKEKGDIPEGYSVSREKKERFSLILESASTNQTSMYLCASSLLASGILNEQFFGPGTRLTVL.

This chain joins TRBV7-3 and TRBJ1-1; D not certain. V was pared by 2 bases and J by 1 base, with 5 bases between. The CDR3 runs 13 residues. In germline, CDR1 is SGHTA, CDR2 FQGTGA. The CDR3: CASSLSGNTEAFF. CDR3 nucleotides: TGTGCCAGCAGCTTATCCGGGAACACTGAAGCTTTCTTT.

This clone has a count of ten or more. The J gene is TRBJ2-1, the V gene TRBV7-2, with 7 bases lining up with TRBD2. This CDR3 spans 15 amino acids. Trimming removed 7 bases from V and 6 bases from J; junction bases left unmatched: 12. The germline CDR1 and CDR2 sequences are SGHTA and FQGNSA. This CDR3 is CASTGGRGSPNEQFF. Here the CDR3 DNA reads TGTGCCAGCACCGGAGGTCGCGGGAGTCCCAATGAGCAGTTCTTC. Full variable domain (outside the CDR3, taken from reference TRBV7-2 and TRBJ2-1): GAGVSQSPSNKVTEKGKDVELRCDPISGHTALYWYRQSLGQGLEFLIYFQGNSAPDKSGLPSDRFSAERTGGSVSTLTIQRTQQEDSAVYLCASTGGRGSPNEQFFGPGTRLTVL.

This rearrangement joins TRBV10-3 to TRBJ1-5; no firm D call. The V gene's germline CDR1 is ENHRY and CDR2 SYGVKD. Trimming cost V 0 bases and J 6 bases, with 6 bases left between them. CDR3 size: 13 residues. CDR3 loop: CAISESEPQPQHF. The CDR3 DNA is TGTGCCATCAGTGAGTCGGAACCTCAGCCCCAGCATTTT.